The rows below give T cell receptor beta chains drawn from one sample of a study of blood T cell repertoires in COVID-19. Assay: immunoSEQ multiplex PCR; the TCRdb copy retains only in-frame clones and omits some. The table records around 36,000 clones, roughly 78% of them present only once. Sequenced sample: peripheral blood. These receptor sequences come from a man aged 80 or over with active or convalescent COVID-19. Each CDR3 is given with its conserved first and last residue. The order of the fields is J gene, clone size, D gene, CDR3 length, V gene, CDR3 DNA, CDR3 protein. The D gene is left open where the match is weak. Rows may omit the clone size; those that give it use once, few, many or a size class.

j_call: TRBJ2-3; clone_size: NA; d_call: TRBD2; cdr3_length: 15; v_call: TRBV7-9; cdr3_nt: TGTGCCAGCAGTTCCCAGCGGGGCAGCACAGATACGCAGTATTTT; cdr3_aa: CASSSQRGSTDTQYF
j_call: TRBJ2-3; clone_size: NA; d_call: NA; cdr3_length: 15; v_call: TRBV7-3; cdr3_nt: TGTGCCAGCAGCTTAGACACGGGATTCACAGATACGCAGTATTTT; cdr3_aa: CASSLDTGFTDTQYF
j_call: TRBJ1-2; clone_size: NA; d_call: NA; cdr3_length: 13; v_call: TRBV5-4; cdr3_nt: TGTGCCAGCAGCTTGGCGCAGGAGGCGGGCTACACCTTC; cdr3_aa: CASSLAQEAGYTF
j_call: TRBJ2-1; clone_size: NA; d_call: TRBD2; cdr3_length: 15; v_call: TRBV19; cdr3_nt: TGTGCCAGTACCTTAGGACTAGCGGGTTACAATGAGCAGTTCTTC; cdr3_aa: CASTLGLAGYNEQFF
j_call: TRBJ2-3; clone_size: NA; d_call: NA; cdr3_length: 12; v_call: TRBV30; cdr3_nt: TGTGCCTGGAGTGCCCGGGGGGATACGCAGTATTTT; cdr3_aa: CAWSARGDTQYF
j_call: TRBJ2-1; clone_size: once; d_call: NA; cdr3_length: 13; v_call: TRBV5-1; cdr3_nt: TGCGCCAGCATGGAGTGGGGAGGCAATGAGCAGTTCTTC; cdr3_aa: CASMEWGGNEQFF
j_call: TRBJ1-2; clone_size: NA; d_call: TRBD1; cdr3_length: 15; v_call: TRBV5-1; cdr3_nt: TGCGCCAGCAGCTTGGACAGGGGAGCCTTCTATGGCTACACCTTC; cdr3_aa: CASSLDRGAFYGYTF
j_call: TRBJ2-1; clone_size: once; d_call: TRBD1; cdr3_length: 16; v_call: TRBV29-1; cdr3_nt: TGCAGCGTTGACCGCCCCCCGGGACAGGGGGTGACTGAGCAGTTCTTC; cdr3_aa: CSVDRPPGQGVTEQFF
j_call: TRBJ1-6; clone_size: NA; d_call: NA; cdr3_length: 14; v_call: TRBV7-9; cdr3_nt: TGTGCCAGCAGCGGCGGGATCTCGAATTCACCCCTCCACTTT; cdr3_aa: CASSGGISNSPLHF
j_call: TRBJ2-7; clone_size: NA; d_call: NA; cdr3_length: 15; v_call: TRBV19; cdr3_nt: TGTGCCAGTAGTCCCACAGGGAGTTACGCCTACGAGCAGTACTTC; cdr3_aa: CASSPTGSYAYEQYF
j_call: TRBJ1-4; clone_size: NA; d_call: TRBD1; cdr3_length: 15; v_call: TRBV19; cdr3_nt: TGTGCCAGTAGTAGCCTTGGGACAGCTAATGAAAAACTGTTTTTT; cdr3_aa: CASSSLGTANEKLFF
j_call: TRBJ2-1; clone_size: NA; d_call: TRBD2; cdr3_length: 16; v_call: TRBV11-1; cdr3_nt: TGTGCCAGCAGCTTAGAAGCGGGAGGGGGATACAATGAGCAGTTCTTC; cdr3_aa: CASSLEAGGGYNEQFF
j_call: TRBJ1-1; clone_size: few; d_call: TRBD1; cdr3_length: 15; v_call: TRBV19; cdr3_nt: TGTGCCAGTAGCCCTAGACAGGGGGCGAACACTGAAGCTTTCTTT; cdr3_aa: CASSPRQGANTEAFF
j_call: TRBJ2-5; clone_size: NA; d_call: TRBD2; cdr3_length: 15; v_call: TRBV20-1; cdr3_nt: TGCAGTGCTAGTTCCTCGTGGCTAGCGGGGGAGACCCAGTACTTC; cdr3_aa: CSASSSWLAGETQYF
j_call: TRBJ2-4; clone_size: NA; d_call: NA; cdr3_length: 15; v_call: TRBV5-6; cdr3_nt: TGTGCCAGCAGACCTTGGGGGCTGGGCGAAAACATTCAGTACTTC; cdr3_aa: CASRPWGLGENIQYF
j_call: TRBJ2-5; clone_size: NA; d_call: TRBD1; cdr3_length: 14; v_call: TRBV7-8; cdr3_nt: TGTGCCAGCAGCTCGGGACAGGGCGAAGAGACCCAGTACTTC; cdr3_aa: CASSSGQGEETQYF
j_call: TRBJ2-1; clone_size: NA; d_call: TRBD2; cdr3_length: 15; v_call: TRBV7-2; cdr3_nt: TGTGCCAGCAGCTTAACTAGCGGGAGGTTGTATGAGCAGTTCTTC; cdr3_aa: CASSLTSGRLYEQFF
j_call: TRBJ1-6; clone_size: NA; d_call: TRBD1; cdr3_length: 16; v_call: TRBV9; cdr3_nt: TGTGCCAGCAGCCCCCACGGACAGGACGCCAATTCACCCCTCCACTTT; cdr3_aa: CASSPHGQDANSPLHF
j_call: TRBJ2-3; clone_size: NA; d_call: TRBD2; cdr3_length: 15; v_call: TRBV5-1; cdr3_nt: TGCGCCAGCAGCGCTCCGGGACTAGTCACAGATACGCAGTATTTT; cdr3_aa: CASSAPGLVTDTQYF
j_call: TRBJ1-2; clone_size: NA; d_call: TRBD1; cdr3_length: 13; v_call: TRBV5-1; cdr3_nt: TGCGCCAGCAGCCAAGGGGGCGAAAGAGGCTACACCTTC; cdr3_aa: CASSQGGERGYTF
j_call: TRBJ2-3; clone_size: few; d_call: NA; cdr3_length: 13; v_call: TRBV7-2; cdr3_nt: TGTGCCAGCAGCTTAGATATTCCCCATACGCAGTATTTT; cdr3_aa: CASSLDIPHTQYF
j_call: TRBJ2-4; clone_size: once; d_call: TRBD1; cdr3_length: 15; v_call: TRBV4-3; cdr3_nt: TGCGCCAGCAGCCAAGTGACAGGGTCGAGAAACATTCAGTACTTC; cdr3_aa: CASSQVTGSRNIQYF
j_call: TRBJ2-2; clone_size: few; d_call: TRBD2; cdr3_length: 19; v_call: TRBV7-6; cdr3_nt: TGTGCCAGCAGTCCTGAAACTAGCGGGAGCTGGCGTGCCACCGGGGAGCTGTTTTTT; cdr3_aa: CASSPETSGSWRATGELFF
j_call: TRBJ2-6; clone_size: NA; d_call: TRBD1; cdr3_length: 17; v_call: TRBV18; cdr3_nt: TGTGCCAGCTCAAAAGGACAGGTGGGAGCTGGGGCCAACGTCCTGACTTTC; cdr3_aa: CASSKGQVGAGANVLTF
j_call: TRBJ2-1; clone_size: NA; d_call: TRBD1; cdr3_length: 15; v_call: TRBV11-3; cdr3_nt: TGTGCCAGCAGCTTAGACTGGACAGGGTCCCATGAGCAGTTCTTC; cdr3_aa: CASSLDWTGSHEQFF
j_call: TRBJ2-5; clone_size: NA; d_call: TRBD2; cdr3_length: 15; v_call: TRBV7-6; cdr3_nt: TGTGCCAGCAGAGCGGGGGACTCTACTCAAGAGACCCAGTACTTC; cdr3_aa: CASRAGDSTQETQYF
j_call: TRBJ2-7; clone_size: once; d_call: NA; cdr3_length: 18; v_call: TRBV18; cdr3_nt: TGTGCCAGCTCACCCCTCGGCCTAGCAGGGGCGCCCTTAAACGAGCAGTACTTC; cdr3_aa: CASSPLGLAGAPLNEQYF
j_call: TRBJ2-1; clone_size: NA; d_call: NA; cdr3_length: 15; v_call: TRBV9; cdr3_nt: TGTGCCAGCAGCTTGGGACTTAAGCCCTACAATGAGCAGTTCTTC; cdr3_aa: CASSLGLKPYNEQFF
j_call: TRBJ1-4; clone_size: NA; d_call: NA; cdr3_length: 15; v_call: TRBV14; cdr3_nt: TGTGCCAGCAGCACTTTCCGGGGGGTTAATGAAAAACTGTTTTTT; cdr3_aa: CASSTFRGVNEKLFF
j_call: TRBJ2-1; clone_size: NA; d_call: NA; cdr3_length: 13; v_call: TRBV11-3; cdr3_nt: TGTGCCAGCAGCTTACCGGGGTACAATGAGCAGTTCTTC; cdr3_aa: CASSLPGYNEQFF
j_call: TRBJ2-1; clone_size: NA; d_call: TRBD2; cdr3_length: 17; v_call: TRBV5-4; cdr3_nt: TGTGCCAGCAGCGCCGCCCAAGGGACTAGCGGGAACAATGAGCAGTTCTTC; cdr3_aa: CASSAAQGTSGNNEQFF
j_call: TRBJ2-1; clone_size: NA; d_call: TRBD2; cdr3_length: 15; v_call: TRBV5-1; cdr3_nt: TGCGCCAGCAGCCTTAGCGGGAGGGCCTACAATGAGCAGTTCTTC; cdr3_aa: CASSLSGRAYNEQFF
j_call: TRBJ1-5; clone_size: NA; d_call: TRBD1; cdr3_length: 14; v_call: TRBV13; cdr3_nt: TGTGCCAGCAGCTCGCAGGGGGCGAAGCAGCCCCAGCATTTT; cdr3_aa: CASSSQGAKQPQHF
j_call: TRBJ1-1; clone_size: NA; d_call: NA; cdr3_length: 15; v_call: TRBV11-3; cdr3_nt: TGTGCCAGCAGCTCAAAGGGAATTGGGGGGACTGAAGCTTTCTTT; cdr3_aa: CASSSKGIGGTEAFF
j_call: TRBJ2-3; clone_size: NA; d_call: NA; cdr3_length: 14; v_call: TRBV30; cdr3_nt: TGTGCCTGGAGTGTCGGACTTGGGGAGGATACGCAGTATTTT; cdr3_aa: CAWSVGLGEDTQYF
j_call: TRBJ2-7; clone_size: NA; d_call: NA; cdr3_length: 14; v_call: TRBV7-8; cdr3_nt: TGTGCCAGCAGCTTGATGGGGGCCACCTACGAGCAGTACTTC; cdr3_aa: CASSLMGATYEQYF
j_call: TRBJ1-5; clone_size: NA; d_call: TRBD1; cdr3_length: 14; v_call: TRBV19; cdr3_nt: TGTGCCAGTAGTTCGGGACAGAGAGATCAGCCCCAGCATTTT; cdr3_aa: CASSSGQRDQPQHF
j_call: TRBJ1-2; clone_size: NA; d_call: TRBD1; cdr3_length: 14; v_call: TRBV5-1; cdr3_nt: TGCGCCAGCGGCGGGACAGGGGACAGCTATGGCTACACCTTC; cdr3_aa: CASGGTGDSYGYTF
j_call: TRBJ2-3; clone_size: once; d_call: TRBD1; cdr3_length: 15; v_call: TRBV6-5; cdr3_nt: TGTGCCAGCAGGCCGGGACAGACTAGCACAGATACGCAGTATTTT; cdr3_aa: CASRPGQTSTDTQYF
j_call: TRBJ1-2; clone_size: NA; d_call: NA; cdr3_length: 12; v_call: TRBV4-2; cdr3_nt: TGTGCCAGCAGCCAGGCTGACTATGGCTACACCTTC; cdr3_aa: CASSQADYGYTF
j_call: TRBJ2-5; clone_size: NA; d_call: TRBD1; cdr3_length: 15; v_call: TRBV3-1/TRBV3-2; cdr3_nt: TGTGCCAGCAGCCCGGGACAGAGAATAGAAGAGACCCAGTACTTC; cdr3_aa: CASSPGQRIEETQYF
j_call: TRBJ1-2; clone_size: NA; d_call: NA; cdr3_length: 16; v_call: TRBV4-2; cdr3_nt: TGTGCCAGCAGCCGGGGACAACAGGGAGAAGCCTATGGCTACACCTTC; cdr3_aa: CASSRGQQGEAYGYTF
j_call: TRBJ1-1; clone_size: NA; d_call: NA; cdr3_length: 12; v_call: TRBV5-4; cdr3_nt: TGTGCCAGCAGCTTGGGTCCAGCTGAAGCTTTCTTT; cdr3_aa: CASSLGPAEAFF
j_call: TRBJ2-5; clone_size: NA; d_call: NA; cdr3_length: 12; v_call: TRBV5-4; cdr3_nt: TGTGCCGCAGGGGAGGGAGGAGAGACCCAGTACTTC; cdr3_aa: CAAGEGGETQYF
j_call: TRBJ1-2; clone_size: NA; d_call: TRBD1; cdr3_length: 14; v_call: TRBV19; cdr3_nt: TGTGCCAGTAGTATAGTCGGGACAGACTATGGCTACACCTTC; cdr3_aa: CASSIVGTDYGYTF